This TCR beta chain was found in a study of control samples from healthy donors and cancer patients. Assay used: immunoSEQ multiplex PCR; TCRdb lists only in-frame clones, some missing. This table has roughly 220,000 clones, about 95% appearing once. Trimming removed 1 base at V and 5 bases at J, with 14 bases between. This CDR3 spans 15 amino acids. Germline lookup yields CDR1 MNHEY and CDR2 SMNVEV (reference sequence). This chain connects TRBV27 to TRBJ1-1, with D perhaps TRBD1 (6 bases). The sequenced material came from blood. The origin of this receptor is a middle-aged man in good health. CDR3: CASSLLGATRTEAFF. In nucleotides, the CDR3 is TGTGCCAGCAGTTTATTGGGGGCGACGAGGACTGAAGCTTTCTTT.